This TCR beta chain was sequenced for a study of response to subunit inactivated influenza vaccine. General study points: Only a handful of new T cells, the authors suggested, are recruited with each seasonal influenza vaccination.

TCRdb reprocessed the RT-PCR reads with MiXCR, giving one entry per CDR3 protein. The data hold about 520,000 distinct CDR3 sequences, with approximately 7.7% observed a single time. This CDR3 contains 12 residues. Germline CDR1 is MNHNS and CDR2 is SASEGT. Many counts were recorded for this clonotype. Antigen specificity is unknown. One junction end disagrees with the germline gene, perhaps due to a read error. Sequenced material: PBMCs from blood, taken less than 30 months after vaccination. The chain has TRBV6-1 and TRBJ2-1; tentatively, D is TRBD1 (5 bases). This receptor was obtained from a man in his fifties or sixties who received an inactivated influenza vaccine. The CDR3 DNA is TGTGCCAGCAGTGAACGATCCGGACATCGGCTCTTC. Protein sequence: CASSERSGHRLF.